This T cell receptor beta chain emerged from a study of early stage breast cancer tumors. With 5 bases removed from V and 0 bases from J, the gap between germline ends came to 7 bases. Germline lookup yields CDR1 SGHTA and CDR2 FQGNSA. The CDR3 contains 13 residues. Measured with immunoSEQ multiplex PCR; TCRdb has only the in-frame clones, and not every one. The repertoire holds 25,000 to 30,000 clones, with 80% to 90% as singletons. The sample was blood. The clonotype comes from a person in their fifties or sixties with breast cancer. The V call is TRBV7-2, the J call TRBJ2-5; D is possibly TRBD2 (6 bases). The CDR3 region has the DNA TGTGCCAGCAGCCGGGACTACCAAGAGACCCAGTACTTC. Translating it yields CASSRDYQETQYF.